This TCR beta chain was captured in a study of beta chain features in type 1 diabetes. Study-level points and caveats: TCRB CDR3 length was moderately but significantly reduced in all four CD4+ subsets of Type 1 diabetes patients. Individuals with type 1 diabetes displayed fewer insertions and more deletions at VDJ junctions. A potential PCR bias toward shorter templates would be equal in patient and control samples.

Sorted CD4+ subsets: naive, central memory, regulatory, stem cell-like memory (CD45RO/CCR7/CD25/CD127/CD95/CD27 panel). This clone was counted only a few times. Its antigen is still unknown. Losses at the gene ends were 2 bases for V and 4 bases for J; bases not matched to a gene: 7. There are 15 residues in the CDR3. CDR1 and CDR2 (germline): SGHVS, FNYEAQ. TCRB transcripts that were expressed got sequenced, as all of the isolated RNA had been reverse transcribed. Sequencing was performed with immunoSEQ multiplex PCR; in TCRdb, only in-frame clones are kept and a portion is missing. The sample carries some 400,000 clones, approximately 16% recorded once.

Sequencing used naive CD4+ T cells from blood. The receptor was derived from a woman younger than 30 in good health. The chain uses TRBV7-6 and TRBJ2-7; TRBD1 matches at 8 bases. CDR3 nucleotides: TGTGCCAGCAGCTTAAGCGCCGGGACAGGATACGAGCAGTACTTC. Its translation: CASSLSAGTGYEQYF.